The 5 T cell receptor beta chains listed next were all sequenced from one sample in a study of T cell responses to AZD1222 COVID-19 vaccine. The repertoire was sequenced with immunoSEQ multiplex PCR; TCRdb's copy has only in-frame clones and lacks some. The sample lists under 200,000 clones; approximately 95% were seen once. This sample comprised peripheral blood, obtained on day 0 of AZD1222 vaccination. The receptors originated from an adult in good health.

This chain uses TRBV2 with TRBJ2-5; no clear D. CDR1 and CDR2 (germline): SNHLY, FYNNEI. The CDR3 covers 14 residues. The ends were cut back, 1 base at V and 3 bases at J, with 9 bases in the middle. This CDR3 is CASSEEVGKETQYF. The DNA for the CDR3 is TGTGCCAGCAGTGAAGAGGTAGGGAAAGAGACCCAGTACTTC.

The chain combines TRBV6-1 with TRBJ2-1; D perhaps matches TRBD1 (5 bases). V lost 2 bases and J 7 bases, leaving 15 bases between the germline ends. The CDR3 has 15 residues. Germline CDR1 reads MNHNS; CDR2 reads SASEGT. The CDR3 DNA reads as TGTGCCAGCAGTGAAAGGGCAGGGCGAGGAAATGAGCAGTTCTTC. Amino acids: CASSERAGRGNEQFF.

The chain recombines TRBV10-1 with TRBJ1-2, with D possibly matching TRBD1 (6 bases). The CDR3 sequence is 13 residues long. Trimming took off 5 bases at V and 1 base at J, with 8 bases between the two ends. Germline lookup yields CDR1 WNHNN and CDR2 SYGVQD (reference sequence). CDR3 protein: CASSMDSNYGYTF. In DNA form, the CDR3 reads TGCGCCAGCAGTATGGACAGTAACTATGGCTACACCTTC.

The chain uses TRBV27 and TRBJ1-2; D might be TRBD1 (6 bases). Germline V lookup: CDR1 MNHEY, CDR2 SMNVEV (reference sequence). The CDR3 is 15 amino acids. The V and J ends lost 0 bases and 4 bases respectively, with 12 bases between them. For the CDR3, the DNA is TGTGCCAGCAGTTTATCGGCGGGACAACTCTATGGCTACACCTTC. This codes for CASSLSAGQLYGYTF.

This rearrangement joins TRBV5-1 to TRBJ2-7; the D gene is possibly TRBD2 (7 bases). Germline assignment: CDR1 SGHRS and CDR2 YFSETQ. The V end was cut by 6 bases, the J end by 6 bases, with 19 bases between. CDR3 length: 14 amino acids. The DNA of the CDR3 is TGCGCCAGCAACCTTGGGGGGGGGCTCGGCGAGCAGTACTTC. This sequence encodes CASNLGGGLGEQYF.